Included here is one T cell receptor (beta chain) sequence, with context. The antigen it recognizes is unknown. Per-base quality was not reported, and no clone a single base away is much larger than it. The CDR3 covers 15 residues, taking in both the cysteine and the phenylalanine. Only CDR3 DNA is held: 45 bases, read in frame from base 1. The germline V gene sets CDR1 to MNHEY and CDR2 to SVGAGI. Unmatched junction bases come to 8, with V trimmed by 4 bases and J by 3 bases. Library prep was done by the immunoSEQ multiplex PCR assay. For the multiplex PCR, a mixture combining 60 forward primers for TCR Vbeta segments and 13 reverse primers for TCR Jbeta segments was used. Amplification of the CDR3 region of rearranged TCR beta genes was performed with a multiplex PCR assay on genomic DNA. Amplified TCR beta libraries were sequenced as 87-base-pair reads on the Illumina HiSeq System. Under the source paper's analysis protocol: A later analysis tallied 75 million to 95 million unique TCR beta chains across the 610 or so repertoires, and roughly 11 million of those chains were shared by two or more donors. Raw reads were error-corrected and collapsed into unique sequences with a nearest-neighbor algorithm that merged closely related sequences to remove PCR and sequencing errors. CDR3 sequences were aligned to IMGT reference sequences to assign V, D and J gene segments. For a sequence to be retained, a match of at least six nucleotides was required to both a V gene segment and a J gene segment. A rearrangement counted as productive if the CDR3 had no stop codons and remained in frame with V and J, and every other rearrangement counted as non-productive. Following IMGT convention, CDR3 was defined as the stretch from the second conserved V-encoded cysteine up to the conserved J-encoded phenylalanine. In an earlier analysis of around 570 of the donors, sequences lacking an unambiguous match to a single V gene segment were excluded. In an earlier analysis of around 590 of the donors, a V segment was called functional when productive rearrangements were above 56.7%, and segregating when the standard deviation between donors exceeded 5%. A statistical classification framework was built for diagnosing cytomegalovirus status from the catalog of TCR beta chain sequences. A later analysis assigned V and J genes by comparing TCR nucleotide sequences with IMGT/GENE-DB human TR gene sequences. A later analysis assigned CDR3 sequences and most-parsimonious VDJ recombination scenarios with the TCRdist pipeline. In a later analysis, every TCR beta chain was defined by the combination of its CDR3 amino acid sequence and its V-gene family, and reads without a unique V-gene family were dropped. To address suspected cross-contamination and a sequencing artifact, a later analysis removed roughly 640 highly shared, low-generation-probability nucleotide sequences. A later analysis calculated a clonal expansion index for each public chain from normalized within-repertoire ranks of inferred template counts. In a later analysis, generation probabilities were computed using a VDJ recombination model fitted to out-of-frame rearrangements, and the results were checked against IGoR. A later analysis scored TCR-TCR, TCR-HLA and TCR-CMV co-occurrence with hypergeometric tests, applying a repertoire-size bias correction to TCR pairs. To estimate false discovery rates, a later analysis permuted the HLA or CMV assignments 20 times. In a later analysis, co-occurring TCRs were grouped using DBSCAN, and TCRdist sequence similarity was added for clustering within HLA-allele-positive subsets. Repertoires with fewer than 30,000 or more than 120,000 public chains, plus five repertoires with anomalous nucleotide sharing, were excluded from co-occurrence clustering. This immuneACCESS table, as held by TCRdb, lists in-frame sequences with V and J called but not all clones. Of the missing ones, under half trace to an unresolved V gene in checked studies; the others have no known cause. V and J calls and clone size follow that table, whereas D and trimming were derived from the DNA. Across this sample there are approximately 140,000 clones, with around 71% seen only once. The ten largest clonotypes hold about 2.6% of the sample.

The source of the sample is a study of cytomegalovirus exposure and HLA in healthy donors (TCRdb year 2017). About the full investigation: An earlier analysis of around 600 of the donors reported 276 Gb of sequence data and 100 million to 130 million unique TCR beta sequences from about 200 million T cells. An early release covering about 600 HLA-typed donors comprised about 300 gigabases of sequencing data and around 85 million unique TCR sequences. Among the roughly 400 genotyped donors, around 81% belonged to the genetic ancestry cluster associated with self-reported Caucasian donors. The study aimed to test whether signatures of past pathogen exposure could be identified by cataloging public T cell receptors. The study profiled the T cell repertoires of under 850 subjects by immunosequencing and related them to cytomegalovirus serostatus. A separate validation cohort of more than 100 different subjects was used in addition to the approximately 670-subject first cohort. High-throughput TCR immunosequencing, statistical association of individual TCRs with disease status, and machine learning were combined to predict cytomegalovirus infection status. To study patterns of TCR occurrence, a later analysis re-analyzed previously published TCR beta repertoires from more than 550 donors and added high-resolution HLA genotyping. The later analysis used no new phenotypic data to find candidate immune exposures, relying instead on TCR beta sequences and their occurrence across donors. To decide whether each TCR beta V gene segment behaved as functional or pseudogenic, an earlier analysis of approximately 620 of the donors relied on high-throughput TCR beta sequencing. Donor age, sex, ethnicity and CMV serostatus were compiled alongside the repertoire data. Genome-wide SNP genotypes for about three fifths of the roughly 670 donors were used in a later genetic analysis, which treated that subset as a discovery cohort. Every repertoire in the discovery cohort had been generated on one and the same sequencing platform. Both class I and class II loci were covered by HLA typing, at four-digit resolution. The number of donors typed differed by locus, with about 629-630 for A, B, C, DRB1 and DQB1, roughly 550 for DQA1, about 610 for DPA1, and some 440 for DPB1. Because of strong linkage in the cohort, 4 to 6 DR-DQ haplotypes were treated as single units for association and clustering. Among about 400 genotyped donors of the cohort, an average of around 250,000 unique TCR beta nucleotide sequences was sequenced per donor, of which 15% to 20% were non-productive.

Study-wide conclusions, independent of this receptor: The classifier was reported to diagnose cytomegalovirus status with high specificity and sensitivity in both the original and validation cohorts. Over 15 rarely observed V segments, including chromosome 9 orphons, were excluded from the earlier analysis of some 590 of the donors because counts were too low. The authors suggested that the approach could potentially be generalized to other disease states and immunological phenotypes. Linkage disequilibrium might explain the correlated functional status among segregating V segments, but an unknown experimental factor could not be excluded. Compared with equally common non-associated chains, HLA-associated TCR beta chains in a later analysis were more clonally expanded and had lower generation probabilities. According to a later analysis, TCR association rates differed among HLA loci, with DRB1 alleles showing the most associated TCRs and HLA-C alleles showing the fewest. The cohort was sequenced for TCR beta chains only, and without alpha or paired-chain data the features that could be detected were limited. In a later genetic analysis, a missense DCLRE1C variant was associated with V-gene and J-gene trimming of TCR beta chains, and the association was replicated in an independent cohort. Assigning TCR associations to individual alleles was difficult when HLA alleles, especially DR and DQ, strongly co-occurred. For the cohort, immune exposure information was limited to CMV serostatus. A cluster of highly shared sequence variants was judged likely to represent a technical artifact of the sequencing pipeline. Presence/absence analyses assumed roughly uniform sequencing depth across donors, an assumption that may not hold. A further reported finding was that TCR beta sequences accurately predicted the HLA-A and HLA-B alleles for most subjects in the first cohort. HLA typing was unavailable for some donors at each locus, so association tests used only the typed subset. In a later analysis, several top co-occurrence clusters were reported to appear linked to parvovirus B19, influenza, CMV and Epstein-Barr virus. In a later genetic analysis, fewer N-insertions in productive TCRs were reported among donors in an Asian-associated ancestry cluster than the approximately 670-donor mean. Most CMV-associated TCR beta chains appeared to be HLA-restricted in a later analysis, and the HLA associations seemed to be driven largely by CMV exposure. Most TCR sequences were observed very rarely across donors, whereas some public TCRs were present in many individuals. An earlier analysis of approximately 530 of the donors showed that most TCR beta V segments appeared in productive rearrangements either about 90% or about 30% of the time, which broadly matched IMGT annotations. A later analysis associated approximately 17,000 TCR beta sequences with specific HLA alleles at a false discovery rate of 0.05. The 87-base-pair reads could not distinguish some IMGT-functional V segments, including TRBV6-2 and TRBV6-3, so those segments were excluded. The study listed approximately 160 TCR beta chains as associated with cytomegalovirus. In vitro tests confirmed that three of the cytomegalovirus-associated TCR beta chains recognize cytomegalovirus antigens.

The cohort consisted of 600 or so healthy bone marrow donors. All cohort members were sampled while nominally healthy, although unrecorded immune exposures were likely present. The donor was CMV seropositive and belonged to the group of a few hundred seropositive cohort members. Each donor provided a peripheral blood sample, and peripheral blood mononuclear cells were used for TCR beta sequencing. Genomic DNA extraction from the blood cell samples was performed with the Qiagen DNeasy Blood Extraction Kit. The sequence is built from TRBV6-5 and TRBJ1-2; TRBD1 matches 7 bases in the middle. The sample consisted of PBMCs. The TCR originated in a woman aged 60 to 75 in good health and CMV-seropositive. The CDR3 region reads CASSSTTGSDYGYTF. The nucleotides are TGTGCCAGCAGTTCCACGACAGGGAGTGACTATGGCTACACCTTC.